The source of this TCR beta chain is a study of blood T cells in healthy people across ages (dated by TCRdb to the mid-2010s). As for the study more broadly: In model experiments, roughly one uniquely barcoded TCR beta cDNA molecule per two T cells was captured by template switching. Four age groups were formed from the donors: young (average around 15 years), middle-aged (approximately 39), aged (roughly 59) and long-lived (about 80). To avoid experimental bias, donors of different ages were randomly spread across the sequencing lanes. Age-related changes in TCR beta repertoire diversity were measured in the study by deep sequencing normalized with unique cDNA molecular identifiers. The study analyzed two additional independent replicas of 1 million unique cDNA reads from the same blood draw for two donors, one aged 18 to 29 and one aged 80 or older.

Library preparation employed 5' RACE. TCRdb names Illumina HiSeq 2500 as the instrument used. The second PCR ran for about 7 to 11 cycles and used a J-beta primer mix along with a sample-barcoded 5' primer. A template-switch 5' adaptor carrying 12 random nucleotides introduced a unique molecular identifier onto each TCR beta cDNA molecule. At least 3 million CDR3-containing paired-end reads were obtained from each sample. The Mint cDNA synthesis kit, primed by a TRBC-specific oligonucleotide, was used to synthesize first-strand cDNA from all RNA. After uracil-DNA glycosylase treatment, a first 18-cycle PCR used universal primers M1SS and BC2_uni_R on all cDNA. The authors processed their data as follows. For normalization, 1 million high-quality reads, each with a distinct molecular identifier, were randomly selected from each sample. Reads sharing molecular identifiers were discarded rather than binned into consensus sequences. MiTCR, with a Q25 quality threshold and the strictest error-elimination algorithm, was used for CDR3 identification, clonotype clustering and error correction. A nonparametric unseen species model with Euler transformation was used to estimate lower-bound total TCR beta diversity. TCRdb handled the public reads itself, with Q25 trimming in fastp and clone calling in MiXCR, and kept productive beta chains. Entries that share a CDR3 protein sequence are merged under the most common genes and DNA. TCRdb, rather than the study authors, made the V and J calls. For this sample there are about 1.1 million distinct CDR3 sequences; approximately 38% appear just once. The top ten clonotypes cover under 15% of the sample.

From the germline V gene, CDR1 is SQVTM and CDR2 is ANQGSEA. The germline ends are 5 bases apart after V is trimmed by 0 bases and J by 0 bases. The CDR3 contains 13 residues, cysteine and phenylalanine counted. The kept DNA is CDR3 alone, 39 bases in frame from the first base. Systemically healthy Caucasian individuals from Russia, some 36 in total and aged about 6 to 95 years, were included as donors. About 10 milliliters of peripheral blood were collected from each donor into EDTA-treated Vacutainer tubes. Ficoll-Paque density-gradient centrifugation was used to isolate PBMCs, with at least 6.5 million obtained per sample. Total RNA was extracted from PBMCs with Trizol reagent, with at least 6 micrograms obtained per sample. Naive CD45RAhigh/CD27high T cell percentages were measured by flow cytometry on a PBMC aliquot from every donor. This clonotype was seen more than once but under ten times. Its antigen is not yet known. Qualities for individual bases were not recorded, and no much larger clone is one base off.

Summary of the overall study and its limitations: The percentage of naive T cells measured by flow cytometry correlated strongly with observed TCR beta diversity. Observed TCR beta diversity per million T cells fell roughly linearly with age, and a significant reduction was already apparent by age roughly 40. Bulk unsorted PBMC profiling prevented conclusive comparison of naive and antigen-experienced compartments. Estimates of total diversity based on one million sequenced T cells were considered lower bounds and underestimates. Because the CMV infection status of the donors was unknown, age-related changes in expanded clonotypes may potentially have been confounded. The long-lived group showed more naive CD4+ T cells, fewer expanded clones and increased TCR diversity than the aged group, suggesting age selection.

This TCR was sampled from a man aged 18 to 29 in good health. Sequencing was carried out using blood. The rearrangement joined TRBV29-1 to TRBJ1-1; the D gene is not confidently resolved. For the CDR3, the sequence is CSVEDDVNTEAFF. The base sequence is TGCAGCGTTGAAGATGACGTGAACACTGAAGCTTTCTTT.